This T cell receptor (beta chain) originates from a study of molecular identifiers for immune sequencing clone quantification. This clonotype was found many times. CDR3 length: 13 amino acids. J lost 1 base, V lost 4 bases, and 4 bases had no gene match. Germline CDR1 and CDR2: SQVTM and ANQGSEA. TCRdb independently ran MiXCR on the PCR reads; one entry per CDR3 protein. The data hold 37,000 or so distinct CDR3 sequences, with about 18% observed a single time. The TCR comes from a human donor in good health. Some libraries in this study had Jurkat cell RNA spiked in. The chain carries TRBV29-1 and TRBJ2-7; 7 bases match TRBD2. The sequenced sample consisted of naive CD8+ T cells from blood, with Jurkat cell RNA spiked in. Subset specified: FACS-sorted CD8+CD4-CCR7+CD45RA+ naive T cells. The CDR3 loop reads CSVGGGRSYEQYF. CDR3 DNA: TGCAGCGTTGGGGGGGGACGGTCCTACGAGCAGTACTTC.